The clone carrying this T cell receptor (beta chain) was counted between two and nine times. Its cognate antigen is unknown. Trimming removed 3 bases from V and 0 bases from J, with 11 bases in between. The CDR3 extends over 15 amino acids. Germline V gene lookup returns CDR1 LNHDA and CDR2 SQIVND (reference sequence). This record comes from a study of T cells in Graves' hyperthyroidism and ophthalmopathy. RNA transcripts yielded amplified TCR beta CDR3 regions. A first-round RT-PCR of the TCR CDR3 used the HTBI primer set. TCRdb recomputed calls from the multiplex PCR reads with MiXCR, one row per CDR3 protein. The sample carries 700,000 or so distinct CDR3 sequences, about a sixth recorded once. General observations from the study: Patients with ophthalmopathy were separated from those with stable hyperthyroidism by a 13 V-J model. With a median lead of roughly 6.2 months before onset, the model predicted ophthalmopathy.

Source material: blood. This chain links TRBV19 with TRBJ1-2, with D hard to call. The receptor's source is a man younger than 35 with Graves' hyperthyroidism. The CDR3 DNA reads as TGTGCCAGTAGTATTTCTACAGCCCCTAACTATGGCTACACCTTC. Its translation is CASSISTAPNYGYTF.